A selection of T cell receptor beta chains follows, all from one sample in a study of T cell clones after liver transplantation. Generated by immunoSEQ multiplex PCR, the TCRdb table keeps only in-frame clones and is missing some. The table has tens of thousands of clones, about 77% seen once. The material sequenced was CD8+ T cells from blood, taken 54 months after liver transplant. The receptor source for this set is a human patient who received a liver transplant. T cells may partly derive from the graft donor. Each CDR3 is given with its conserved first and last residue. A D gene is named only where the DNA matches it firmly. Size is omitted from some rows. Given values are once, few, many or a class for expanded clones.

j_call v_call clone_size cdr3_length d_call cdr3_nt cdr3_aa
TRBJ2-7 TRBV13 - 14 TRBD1 TGTGCCAGCAGCTCCTGGACAGGGGCCTACGAGCAGTACTTC CASSSWTGAYEQYF
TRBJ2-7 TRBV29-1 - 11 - TGCAGCGTTGCGGAGGCCTACGAGCAGTACTTC CSVAEAYEQYF
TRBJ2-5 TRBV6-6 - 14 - TGTGCCAGCAGGGCGGACAGTGGGTGGGAGACCCAGTACTTC CASRADSGWETQYF
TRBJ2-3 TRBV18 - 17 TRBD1 TGTGCCAGCTCACCTGGACAGGGGGCATATAGCACAGATACGCAGTATTTT CASSPGQGAYSTDTQYF
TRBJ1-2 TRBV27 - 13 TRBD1 TGTGCCAGCAGTCAAGGGACAGGGAATGGCTACACCTTC CASSQGTGNGYTF
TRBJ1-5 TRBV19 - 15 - TGTGCCAGTAGGTGGACAGATTATAGCAATCAGCCCCAGCATTTT CASRWTDYSNQPQHF
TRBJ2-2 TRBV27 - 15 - TGTGCCAGCAGTTTATCGGGCAGGAACACCGGGGAGCTGTTTTTT CASSLSGRNTGELFF
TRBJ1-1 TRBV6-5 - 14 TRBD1 TGTGCCAGCAGAACCGGGACAGGGGGAAATGAAGCTTTCTTT CASRTGTGGNEAFF
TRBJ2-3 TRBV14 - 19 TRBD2 TGTGCCAGCAGCTCGTATCCCGGGGCTAGCGGGGGGAATTCGGATACGCAGTATTTT CASSSYPGASGGNSDTQYF
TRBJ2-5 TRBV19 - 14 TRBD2 TGTGCCAGTAGTATAGGGGGGGGCCAAGAGACCCAGTACTTC CASSIGGGQETQYF
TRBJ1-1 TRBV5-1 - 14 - TGCGCCAGCAGCTCCTCAACAGGGAGCACTGAAGCTTTCTTT CASSSSTGSTEAFF
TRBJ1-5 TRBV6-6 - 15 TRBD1 TGTGCCAGCAGTGAGTCGACAGGGGGTAATCAGCCCCAGCATTTT CASSESTGGNQPQHF
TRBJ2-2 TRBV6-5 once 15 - TGTGCCAGCAGTCAGACCGGGATAAACACCGGGGAGCTGTTTTTT CASSQTGINTGELFF
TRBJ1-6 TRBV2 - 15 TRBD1 TGTGCCAGCAGTGAGGGACAGGGCTTAAATTCACCCCTCCACTTT CASSEGQGLNSPLHF
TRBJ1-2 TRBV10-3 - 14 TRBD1 TGTGCCATCAGCGGGACAGGGGATAACTATGGCTACACCTTC CAISGTGDNYGYTF
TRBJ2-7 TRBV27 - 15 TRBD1 TGTGCCAGCAGTCCCTCCGGGACAGGCTCCTACGAGCAGTACTTC CASSPSGTGSYEQYF
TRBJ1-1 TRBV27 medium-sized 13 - TGTGCCAGCAGTTTAGATCCGAACACTGAAGCTTTCTTT CASSLDPNTEAFF
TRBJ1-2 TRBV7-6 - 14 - TGTGCCAGCAGTAGCGGCGCCCTCGGGTATGGCTACACCTTC CASSSGALGYGYTF
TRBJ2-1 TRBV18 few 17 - TGTGCCAGCTCACCACCGGACCAATCGGGGTCCTACAATGAGCAGTTCTTC CASSPPDQSGSYNEQFF
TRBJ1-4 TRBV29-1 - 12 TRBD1 TGCAGCGTTGGGACAGGGGATGAAAAACTGTTTTTT CSVGTGDEKLFF
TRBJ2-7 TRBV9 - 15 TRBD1 TGTGCCAGCAGCTCTTGGACAGGGCCCAACTACGAGCAGTACTTC CASSSWTGPNYEQYF
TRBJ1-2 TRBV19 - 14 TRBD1 TGTGCCAGTAGTTTCGGGACAGGGAACTATGGCTACACCTTC CASSFGTGNYGYTF
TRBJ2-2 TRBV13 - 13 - TGTGCCAGCAGCCTCCGGAACACCGGGGAGCTGTTTTTT CASSLRNTGELFF
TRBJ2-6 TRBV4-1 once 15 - TGCGCCAGCAGCCCCGTAGGAGTTGGGGCCAACGTCCTGACTTTC CASSPVGVGANVLTF
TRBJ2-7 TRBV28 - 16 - TGTGCCAGCAGTGGGGGTGTGAGGACATTATCCTACGAGCAGTACTTC CASSGGVRTLSYEQYF
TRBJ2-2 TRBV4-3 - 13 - TGCGCCAGCAGCCAAGTCGGGCCCGGGGAGCTGTTTTTT CASSQVGPGELFF
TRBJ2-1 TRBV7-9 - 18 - TGTGCCAGCAGCTCAACGAACTTAGCGAGGGGCCCCTTAAATGAGCAGTTCTTC CASSSTNLARGPLNEQFF
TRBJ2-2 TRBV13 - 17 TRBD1 TGTGCCAGTACACCTCAACTCCAGACAGGGTGGACCGGGGAGCTGTTTTTT CASTPQLQTGWTGELFF
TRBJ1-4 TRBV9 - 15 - TGTGCCAGCAGCTCCCGAGAGCTGGGGAATGAAAAACTGTTTTTT CASSSRELGNEKLFF
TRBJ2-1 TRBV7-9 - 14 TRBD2 TGTGCCAGCAGCGACAGCGGGGGGGTAGATGAGCAGTTCTTC CASSDSGGVDEQFF
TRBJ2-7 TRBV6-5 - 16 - TGTGCCAGCAGTTACTCAGCCCCGGACGGCTCCTACGAGCAGTACTTC CASSYSAPDGSYEQYF
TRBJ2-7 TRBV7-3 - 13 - TGTGCCAGCAGCTTCGCACCTACCTACGAGCAGTACTTC CASSFAPTYEQYF
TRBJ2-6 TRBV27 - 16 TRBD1 TGTGCCAGCAGTTCAAAACAGGGGATTGGGGCCAACGTCCTGACTTTC CASSSKQGIGANVLTF
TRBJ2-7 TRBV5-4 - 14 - TGTGCCAGCAGCTTGGGCGGACCTTCCTACGAGCAGTACTTC CASSLGGPSYEQYF
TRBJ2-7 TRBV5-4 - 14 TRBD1 TGTGCCAGCAGCCCCGGGACAGGGGGCTACGAGCAGTACTTC CASSPGTGGYEQYF
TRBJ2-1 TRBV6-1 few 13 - TGTGCCAGCAGTTGGTCTCCATACAATGAGCAGTTCTTC CASSWSPYNEQFF
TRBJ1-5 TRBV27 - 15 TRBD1 TGTGCCAGCAGACCCTATGACAGGGGAAATCAGCCCCAGCATTTT CASRPYDRGNQPQHF
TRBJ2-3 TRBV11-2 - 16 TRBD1 TGTGCCAGCAGCTTAGTCGGGACAGGGGACCAAGATACGCAGTATTTT CASSLVGTGDQDTQYF
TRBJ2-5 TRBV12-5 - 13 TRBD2 TGTGCTAGTGGTGCGGGAGGGGGCGAGACCCAGTACTTC CASGAGGGETQYF
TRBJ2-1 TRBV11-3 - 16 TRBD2 TGTGCCAGCAGCTCCCAACTAGCGGGGGAGTACAATGAGCAGTTCTTC CASSSQLAGEYNEQFF
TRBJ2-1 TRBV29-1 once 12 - TGCAGCGCCGCATTTTTCGGAGTTGAGCAGTTCTTC CSAAFFGVEQFF
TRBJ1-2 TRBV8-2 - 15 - TGTGGCAGAGCCACCAGGATACGAAAGACCTATGGCTACACCTTC CGRATRIRKTYGYTF
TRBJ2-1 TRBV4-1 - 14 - TGCGCCAGCAGCCAAGATGGCTCAAACAATGAGCAGTTCTTC CASSQDGSNNEQFF
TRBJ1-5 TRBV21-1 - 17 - TGTGCCAGCAGACGCTGTGTAGCTACTTGGCATCATCAGCCCCAGCATTTT CASRRCVATWHHQPQHF
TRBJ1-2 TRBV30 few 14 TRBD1 TGTGCCTGGAGTGTGACAGGGGGTTTCTATGGCTACACCTTC CAWSVTGGFYGYTF
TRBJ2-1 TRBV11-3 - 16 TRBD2 TGTGCCAGCAGCGATCAAATTAGCGGGGGGGCTTTCCCCCAGTTCTTC CASSDQISGGAFPQFF
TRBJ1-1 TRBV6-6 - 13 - TGTGCCAGCAGCCAGACAATGAACACTGAAGCTTTCTTT CASSQTMNTEAFF
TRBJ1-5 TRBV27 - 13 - TGTGCCAGCAGGATGGACTTAAATCAGCCCCAGCATTTT CASRMDLNQPQHF
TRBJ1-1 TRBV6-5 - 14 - TGTGCCAGCAGTCTTTGGACGGATCCCACTGAAGCTTTCTTT CASSLWTDPTEAFF